These T cell receptor beta chains were read from a single sample in a study of T-cell reconstitution after alpha-beta-depleted transplantation in children. MiXCR, run by TCRdb on the PCR reads, gives a single entry per CDR3 protein. This table has 200,000 to 250,000 distinct CDR3 sequences, under 13% appearing once. Source: PBMCs, taken before TCRalphabeta/CD19-depleted stem cell transplant. The receptor source for this set is a child younger than two with acute myeloid leukemia, due to receive a stem cell transplant. Each CDR3 is given with its conserved first and last residue. Fields, in order: clone size, J gene, V gene, D gene, CDR3 protein, CDR3 DNA. D genes are given only for firm matches. Only some rows state a clone size, as once, few, many or a class for expanded clones.

size: many; J: TRBJ2-3; V: TRBV20-1; D: TRBD2; CDR3: CSAPQTSGSSTDTQYF; DNA: TGCAGTGCTCCTCAGACTAGCGGGTCTAGCACAGATACGCAGTATTTT
size: many; J: TRBJ1-3; V: TRBV6-5; D: .; CDR3: CASSYRGQGSGNTIYF; DNA: TGTGCCAGCAGTTACCGAGGCCAAGGGTCCGGAAACACCATATATTTT
size: few; J: TRBJ1-2; V: TRBV12-3/TRBV12-4; D: .; CDR3: CASSRLLGLPLRGDTF; DNA: TGTGCCAGCAGCCGCCTCCTCGGGCTCCCGCTCCGGGGCGACACCTTC
size: many; J: TRBJ1-3; V: TRBV5-1; D: .; CDR3: CASSFRGLNPGNTIYF; DNA: TGCGCCAGCAGCTTTCGGGGGCTAAACCCAGGCAACACCATATATTTT
size: many; J: TRBJ2-7; V: TRBV5-1; D: TRBD2; CDR3: CASSPSGTRVNEQYF; DNA: TGCGCCAGCAGCCCGTCCGGGACTAGAGTCAACGAGCAGTACTTC
size: many; J: TRBJ1-1; V: TRBV12-3/TRBV12-4; D: TRBD1; CDR3: CASSNPGQGQGTEAFF; DNA: TGTGCCAGCAGTAATCCGGGACAGGGTCAGGGCACTGAAGCTTTCTTT
size: .; J: TRBJ2-2; V: TRBV5-4; D: .; CDR3: CASSLGGRAAGELFF; DNA: TGTGCCAGCAGCTTGGGCGGCAGAGCGGCCGGGGAGCTGTTTTTT
size: many; J: TRBJ2-7; V: TRBV20-1; D: .; CDR3: CSARGPSWRETTIYEQYF; DNA: TGCAGTGCTAGGGGCCCCTCGTGGAGGGAAACAACCATCTACGAGCAGTACTTC
size: many; J: TRBJ2-7; V: TRBV10-3; D: .; CDR3: CAIKGQIRGEQYF; DNA: TGTGCCATCAAAGGGCAGATTAGAGGGGAGCAGTACTTC
size: many; J: TRBJ2-1; V: TRBV29-1; D: TRBD2; CDR3: CSVERRFSGSKNEQFF; DNA: TGCAGCGTTGAACGGAGGTTTAGCGGGAGTAAGAATGAGCAGTTCTTC
size: many; J: TRBJ1-1; V: TRBV7-2; D: .; CDR3: CASSPGPGRLTEAFF; DNA: TGTGCCAGCAGCCCTGGACCGGGGCGACTCACTGAAGCTTTCTTT
size: many; J: TRBJ2-3; V: TRBV5-1; D: TRBD1; CDR3: CASSFRTGRTDTQYF; DNA: TGCGCCAGCAGCTTCCGGACAGGGAGGACAGATACGCAGTATTTT
size: many; J: TRBJ1-1; V: TRBV29-1; D: .; CDR3: CSVGRGATEAFF; DNA: TGCAGCGTGGGGAGGGGGGCGACTGAAGCTTTCTTT
size: many; J: TRBJ1-1; V: TRBV5-5; D: .; CDR3: CASSQGPTEAFF; DNA: TGTGCCAGCAGCCAGGGGCCCACTGAAGCTTTCTTT
size: .; J: TRBJ2-7; V: TRBV12-3/TRBV12-4; D: TRBD1; CDR3: CASSRTGRNYEQYF; DNA: TGTGCCAGCAGTAGGACAGGGAGAAACTACGAGCAGTACTTC
size: .; J: TRBJ1-1; V: TRBV12-3/TRBV12-4; D: .; CDR3: CASWENRPETEAFF; DNA: TGTGCCTCCTGGGAGAACAGACCCGAGACTGAAGCTTTCTTT
size: many; J: TRBJ1-6; V: TRBV5-1; D: TRBD1; CDR3: CASSPYTGGESPLHF; DNA: TGCGCCAGCAGCCCCTATACAGGGGGTGAATCACCCCTCCACTTT
size: many; J: TRBJ2-7; V: TRBV5-5; D: .; CDR3: CASSFWTTYEQYF; DNA: TGTGCCAGCAGCTTCTGGACCACCTACGAGCAGTACTTC
size: many; J: TRBJ1-1; V: TRBV7-2; D: TRBD1; CDR3: CASSRGTGGVAEAFF; DNA: TGTGCCAGCAGCCGAGGGACAGGGGGCGTTGCTGAAGCTTTCTTT
size: many; J: TRBJ2-4; V: TRBV6-1; D: TRBD1; CDR3: CASSGTGLKNIQYF; DNA: TGTGCCAGCAGCGGGACAGGGTTGAAAAACATTCAGTACTTC
size: .; J: TRBJ2-1; V: TRBV19; D: .; CDR3: CASSIPTRLLSNEQFF; DNA: TGTGCCAGTAGTATCCCAACTAGACTTCTAAGCAATGAGCAGTTCTTC
size: many; J: TRBJ2-7; V: TRBV5-1; D: TRBD2; CDR3: CASSPQPGLAAYEQYF; DNA: TGCGCCAGCAGCCCCCAACCGGGACTAGCGGCCTACGAGCAGTACTTC
size: few; J: TRBJ2-1; V: TRBV20-1; D: .; CDR3: CSAIIQTSHNEQFF; DNA: TGCAGTGCCATTATACAAACTAGCCACAATGAGCAGTTCTTC
size: many; J: TRBJ2-2; V: TRBV12-3/TRBV12-4; D: .; CDR3: CASSFHGLNTGELFF; DNA: TGTGCCAGCAGTTTCCACGGTTTGAACACCGGGGAGCTGTTTTTT
size: many; J: TRBJ1-2; V: TRBV12-3/TRBV12-4; D: .; CDR3: CASSPGRATAYGYTF; DNA: TGTGCCAGCAGTCCAGGTCGGGCAACTGCCTATGGCTACACCTTC
size: many; J: TRBJ2-1; V: TRBV7-9; D: .; CDR3: CASSLVPSKIVNEQFF; DNA: TGTGCCAGCAGCTTAGTTCCGAGCAAGATAGTGAATGAGCAGTTCTTC
size: many; J: TRBJ1-5; V: TRBV3-2; D: .; CDR3: CASSQGQGKHF; DNA: TGTGCCAGCAGCCAAGGACAGGGGAAGCATTTT
size: many; J: TRBJ2-3; V: TRBV5-1; D: .; CDR3: CASSLSASSYTQYF; DNA: TGCGCCAGCAGCTTGTCGGCTAGCTCTTATACGCAGTATTTT
size: many; J: TRBJ2-1; V: TRBV2; D: .; CDR3: CASSEGADNEQFF; DNA: TGTGCCAGCAGTGAAGGGGCAGACAATGAGCAGTTCTTC
size: .; J: TRBJ2-1; V: TRBV18; D: .; CDR3: CASSPGSHNEQFF; DNA: TGTGCCAGCTCACCAGGCAGCCACAATGAGCAGTTCTTC
size: many; J: TRBJ2-1; V: TRBV28; D: .; CDR3: CASSSQTPGGARNNEQFF; DNA: TGTGCCAGCAGTTCCCAAACCCCTGGGGGGGCCCGAAACAATGAGCAGTTCTTC
size: many; J: TRBJ2-4; V: TRBV29-1; D: TRBD1; CDR3: CSVVKGARSKNIQYF; DNA: TGCAGCGTAGTAAAGGGGGCGCGGAGCAAAAACATTCAGTACTTC
size: many; J: TRBJ2-7; V: TRBV28; D: TRBD1; CDR3: CASSISSYRQGNLQYF; DNA: TGTGCCAGCAGTATTTCCTCCTATAGACAGGGAAATCTGCAGTACTTC
size: many; J: TRBJ2-1; V: TRBV18; D: .; CDR3: CASSPISAASYNEQFF; DNA: TGTGCCAGCTCACCCATCTCCGCGGCCTCCTACAATGAGCAGTTCTTC
size: many; J: TRBJ1-2; V: TRBV19; D: .; CDR3: CASSIQDNYGYTF; DNA: TGTGCCAGTAGTATTCAAGACAACTATGGCTACACCTTC
size: many; J: TRBJ2-5; V: TRBV12-3/TRBV12-4; D: .; CDR3: CASTLASIQETQYF; DNA: TGTGCCAGCACCTTAGCCTCAATACAAGAGACCCAGTACTTC
size: medium-sized; J: TRBJ1-3; V: TRBV20-1; D: TRBD1; CDR3: CSARTGAGNTIYF; DNA: TGCAGTGCTAGGACAGGGGCAGGAAACACCATATATTTT